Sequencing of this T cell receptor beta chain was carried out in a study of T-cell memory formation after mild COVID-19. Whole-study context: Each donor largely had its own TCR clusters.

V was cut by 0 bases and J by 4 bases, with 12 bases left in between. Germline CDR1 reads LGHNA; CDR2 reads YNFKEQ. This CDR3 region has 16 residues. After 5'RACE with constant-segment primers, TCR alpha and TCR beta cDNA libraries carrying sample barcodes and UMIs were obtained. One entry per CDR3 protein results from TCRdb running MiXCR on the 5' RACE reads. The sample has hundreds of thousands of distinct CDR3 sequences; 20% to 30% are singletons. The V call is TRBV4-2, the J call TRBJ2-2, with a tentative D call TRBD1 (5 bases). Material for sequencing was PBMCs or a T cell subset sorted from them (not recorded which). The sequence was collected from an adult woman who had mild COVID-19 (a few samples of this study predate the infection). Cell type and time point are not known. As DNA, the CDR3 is TGTGCCAGCAGCCAAGAGGCAGGGTTTACCACCGGGGAGCTGTTTTTT. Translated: CASSQEAGFTTGELFF.